The present entry profiles one T cell receptor beta chain with its context. Trimming took 2 bases from V and 3 from J; bases not matched to a gene: 17. The CDR3 runs to 19 residues. CDR1 and CDR2 (germline): SGDLS, YYNGEE. Combining a sample-barcoded 5' primer with a J-beta primer mix, a second PCR ran for roughly 7 to 12 cycles. TCRdb analysed the 5' RACE reads with MiXCR anew, one entry per CDR3 protein. Among 800,000 or so distinct CDR3 sequences listed, more than 20% were seen once. Isolated PBMCs totaled at least 7 million in each sample. These data originate in a study of blood T cells in healthy people across ages. These data also featured in a second study, about T cells of mothers and their children. This second study notes: Samples came from a few healthy Caucasian mothers and their six children.

Sample: blood. The clonotype originates from a boy between 10 and 17 years old in good health. The gene calls are TRBV9 and TRBJ2-3, with 8 bases identical to TRBD2. The CDR3 region has the DNA TGTGCCAGCAGCGTCCATCCCACGGGGGCGGGAGGAGTGACAGATACGCAGTATTTT. It yields the protein CASSVHPTGAGGVTDTQYF.